These 28 T cell receptor beta chains share one sample of origin, sequenced in a study of blood T cell repertoires in COVID-19. TCRdb's table, derived via immunoSEQ multiplex PCR, lists solely in-frame clones and lacks some. The sample has approximately 220,000 clones, 75% to 90% seen once. Source material: peripheral blood. All receptors come from a man in his forties or fifties with acute or convalescent COVID-19.

The chain links TRBV3-1 (or the pseudogene TRBV3-2) to TRBJ1-5, with a tentative D call TRBD1 (5 bases). The CDR3 runs 16 residues. Trimming left V 0 bases short and J 2 bases short, with 11 bases between. CDR1 and CDR2 from the germline V gene are LGHDT and YNNKEL (reference sequence). The CDR3 spells CASSQDGGRGNQPQHF. The CDR3 DNA follows: TGTGCCAGCAGCCAAGACGGGGGACGGGGCAATCAGCCCCAGCATTTT.

The chain carries TRBV5-6 and TRBJ1-1; D remains unclear. Per the germline V gene, CDR1 is SGHDT and CDR2 is YYEEEE. The CDR3 length is 17 residues. Trimming removed 2 bases from V and 1 base from J, with 18 bases in between. The CDR3 spells CASSFIPQRSPNTEAFF. The CDR3 coding sequence is TGTGCCAGCAGCTTTATCCCCCAAAGGAGCCCGAACACTGAAGCTTTCTTT.

The rearrangement joins TRBV6-5 to TRBJ1-3; possibly TRBD1 for D (5 bases). V was cut by 2 bases and J by 4 bases, with 15 bases left in between. CDR3 length equals 16 residues. The V gene's germline CDR1 is MNHEY and CDR2 SVGAGI. The CDR3 region is CASSYGRGGRGNTIYF. The CDR3 nucleotides are TGTGCCAGCAGTTACGGTCGGGGGGGAAGAGGAAACACCATATATTTT.

The V gene is TRBV27, the J gene TRBJ2-5, with D maybe TRBD2 (7 bases). With 2 bases removed from V and 5 bases from J, the gap between germline ends came to 12 bases. CDR1 is MNHEY and CDR2 is SMNVEV in the germline V gene (reference sequence). The CDR3 is 14 amino acids. The CDR3 spells CASSLGGGWETQYF. The DNA of the CDR3 is TGTGCCAGCAGTTTAGGCGGGGGCTGGGAGACCCAGTACTTC.

The rearrangement links TRBV19 to TRBJ1-2, with D uncertain. Trimming took off 5 bases at V and 0 bases at J, with 16 bases between the two ends. Germline CDR1 is LNHDA and CDR2 is SQIVND (reference sequence). The CDR3 is 16 amino acids. This chain's CDR3 is CASSPLGQDTNYGYTF. The CDR3 bases are TGTGCCAGTAGTCCCTTGGGCCAAGACACTAACTATGGCTACACCTTC.

J is TRBJ2-7 and V is TRBV6-5; a weak D match, TRBD2 (6 bases). Trimming took 4 bases from V and 4 from J, leaving 20 bases between them. CDR3 length equals 16 residues. From germline, CDR1 is MNHEY and CDR2 SVGAGI. The CDR3 DNA follows: TGTGCCAGCAGTTCTAACTCGGGCGGGGAAGTTTACGAGCAGTACTTC. It specifies CASSSNSGGEVYEQYF.

The chain recombines TRBV29-1 with TRBJ2-3; D unclear. Germline V gene lookup returns CDR1 SQVTM and CDR2 ANQGSEA. This CDR3 comprises 14 residues. V was cut by 3 bases and J by 6 bases, with 16 bases left in between. The CDR3: CSVENWPPMDTQYF. CDR3 DNA: TGCAGCGTTGAGAATTGGCCCCCGATGGATACGCAGTATTTT.

The rearrangement links TRBV6-5 to TRBJ2-7; a possible D gene is TRBD2 (5 bases). The V gene's germline CDR1 is MNHEY and CDR2 SVGAGI. V dropped 2 bases and J dropped 0 bases, with 14 bases sitting between them. The CDR3 consists of 16 residues. As DNA, the CDR3 is TGTGCCAGCAGTTACGGTCTAGCATTCCACTCCTACGAGCAGTACTTC. Translated, it gives CASSYGLAFHSYEQYF.

The J gene is TRBJ1-1, the V gene TRBV3-1 (or the pseudogene TRBV3-2); the D gene is possibly TRBD1 (5 bases). There are 14 residues in the CDR3. Germline CDR1 and CDR2: LGHDT and YNNKEL (reference sequence). V shed 4 bases and J shed 3 bases, with 12 bases lying between them. CDR3 amino acids: CASSPGLRDTEAFF. CDR3 nucleotide sequence: TGTGCCAGCAGCCCGGGACTAAGGGACACTGAAGCTTTCTTT.

The chain couples TRBV19 to TRBJ1-1, with D uncertain. This CDR3 is built from 13 residues. V was pared by 4 bases and J by 1 base, with 7 bases between. Germline CDR1 is LNHDA and CDR2 is SQIVND (reference sequence). This CDR3 is CASSNLANTEAFF. The DNA for the CDR3 is TGTGCCAGTAGTAACCTAGCGAACACTGAAGCTTTCTTT.

The J gene is TRBJ1-4, the V gene TRBV7-8, with D perhaps TRBD1 (5 bases). V was cut by 1 base and J by 7 bases, with 19 bases left in between. Germline CDR1 is SGHVS and CDR2 is FQNEAQ. The CDR3 runs 17 residues. The CDR3 here is CASSLGPAGRRSEKLFF. The CDR3 region has the DNA TGTGCCAGCAGCTTAGGGCCAGCGGGACGTAGAAGTGAAAAACTGTTTTTT.

This clone has just a few counts. V gene TRBV5-5 combines with J gene TRBJ1-3; a possible D gene is TRBD1 (5 bases). Trimming took 6 bases from V and 2 from J, leaving 9 bases between them. CDR1 and CDR2 (germline): SGHKS, YYEKEE (reference sequence). The CDR3 spans 13 residues. CDR3 sequence: CASTMTAGNTIYF. CDR3 DNA: TGTGCCAGCACCATGACAGCTGGAAACACCATATATTTT.

CDR3 bases: TGTGCCAGCAGCACTACACATGGGAACACTGAAGCTTTCTTT. Translating gives CASSTTHGNTEAFF. V gene TRBV6-5 combines with J gene TRBJ1-1, with no clear D. CDR3 length: 14 residues. Trimming pared 6 bases from V and 1 base from J, leaving 12 bases between. Germline loops: CDR1 MNHEY, CDR2 SVGAGI.

Details on this clone: The sample holds other DNA sequences that translate to the same CDR3. The rearrangement uses TRBV11-2 and TRBJ2-7, with TRBD2 matching 13 bases. This CDR3 comprises 14 residues. Germline V gene data show CDR1 as SGHAT and CDR2 as FQNNGV. With 4 bases clipped from V and 4 bases from J, the junction kept 1 base outside the gene matches. Here the CDR3 DNA reads TGTGCCAGCAGCTCGGGACTAGCGGGATACGAGCAGTACTTC. Its translation is CASSSGLAGYEQYF. Complete variable domain (other parts from reference TRBV11-2 and TRBJ2-7): EAGVAQSPRYKIIEKRQSVAFWCNPISGHATLYWYQQILGQGPKLLIQFQNNGVVDDSQLPKDRFSAERLKGVDSTLKIQPAKLEDSAVYLCASSSGLAGYEQYFGPGTRLTVT.

The rearrangement links TRBV12-5 to TRBJ1-1; D gene unclear. The V gene lost 1 base and the J gene lost 5 bases, with 8 bases spanning the gap. Per the germline V gene, CDR1 is LGHNT and CDR2 is FRNRAP. The CDR3 is 13 residues long. CDR3 sequence reads: CASGLEPETEAFF. CDR3 in DNA: TGTGCTAGTGGTTTGGAACCGGAGACTGAAGCTTTCTTT. Based on the CDR3 plus reference TRBV12-5 and TRBJ1-1, the full variable domain is DARVTQTPRHKVTEMGQEVTMRCQPILGHNTVFWYRQTMMQGLELLAYFRNRAPLDDSGMPKDRFSAEMPDATLATLKIQPSEPRDSAVYFCASGLEPETEAFFGQGTRLTVV.

The gene calls are TRBV5-4 and TRBJ2-6; D possibly corresponds to TRBD1 (5 bases). Between the trimmed V and J ends, which lost 3 bases and 3 bases, there was a span of 7 bases. The germline CDR1 and CDR2 sequences are SGHNT and YYREEE (reference sequence). CDR3 length: 14 residues. Written as DNA, the CDR3 is TGTGCCAGCAGCTGGGGCGTTGGGGCCAACGTCCTGACTTTC. Amino acids: CASSWGVGANVLTF.

The genes are TRBV30 and TRBJ1-5; a weak D match, TRBD1 (5 bases). Per germline, CDR1 GTSNPN and CDR2 SVGIG (reference sequence). This CDR3 spans 13 amino acids. Trimming removed 2 bases at V and 11 bases at J, with 16 bases between. The CDR3 DNA reads as TGTGCCTGGAGTTCAACCCTAGGGGAAGCCCAGCATTTT. This encodes CAWSSTLGEAQHF.

The V and J genes are TRBV19 and TRBJ1-2, with 7 bases fitting TRBD1. The V gene's germline CDR1 is LNHDA and CDR2 SQIVND (reference sequence). The V gene end was trimmed by 7 bases and the J gene end by 5 bases; junction bases not matched to a gene: 13. The CDR3 has 15 amino acids. This chain's CDR3 is CASNPARTGDYGYTF. DNA for the CDR3: TGTGCCAGTAACCCGGCGAGGACAGGCGATTATGGCTACACCTTC.

The sample holds many counts of this clone. The chain has TRBV9 and TRBJ1-6; possible D gene TRBD1, 6 bases. With 3 bases removed from V and 5 bases from J, the gap between germline ends came to 12 bases. From germline, CDR1 is SGDLS and CDR2 YYNGEE. This CDR3 is 15 amino acids long. The CDR3, as DNA: TGTGCCAGCAGCGCCACAGGGATGGATAATTCACCCCTCCACTTT. Translated: CASSATGMDNSPLHF.

The J gene is TRBJ2-1, the V gene TRBV2; TRBD2 is a possible D gene (6 bases). The V end lost 0 bases, the J end lost 4 bases, and 13 bases lay between the germline ends. CDR1 is SNHLY and CDR2 is FYNNEI in the germline V gene. This CDR3 region has 16 residues. CDR3 nucleotide sequence: TGTGCCAGCAGTGAAGCGTCAGGACTACGATACAATGAGCAGTTCTTC. Amino acids: CASSEASGLRYNEQFF.

The CDR3 loop reads CASSFVGAYEQYF. Here the CDR3 DNA reads TGTGCCAGCAGCTTTGTAGGGGCCTACGAGCAGTACTTC. The chain uses TRBV5-6 and TRBJ2-7, with a weak D call TRBD1 (5 bases). Trimming took off 2 bases at V and 2 bases at J, with 8 bases between the two ends. The CDR3 is 13 residues long. CDR1 is SGHDT and CDR2 is YYEEEE in the germline V gene.

As concerns this clone: In the same sample, other DNA sequences code for this CDR3. The chain carries TRBV11-3 and TRBJ1-1; D may be TRBD1 (6 bases). The CDR3 length is 13 residues. Looked up from germline, CDR1 is SGHNT and CDR2 is YENEEA. Trimming cost V 4 bases and J 5 bases, with 11 bases left between them. The CDR3 spells CASSSRGGTEAFF. The DNA for the CDR3 is TGTGCCAGCAGCTCTAGGGGGGGGACTGAAGCTTTCTTT.

The rearrangement links TRBV7-9 to TRBJ1-2; TRBD1 aligns across 11 bases. This CDR3 has 13 residues. V lost 7 bases and J lost 6; bases outside the gene matches: 4. Germline lookup yields CDR1 SEHNR and CDR2 FQNEAQ (reference sequence). DNA of the CDR3: TGTGCCAGCAAGGGACAGGGGGTCGATGGCTACACCTTC. Residues: CASKGQGVDGYTF.

Only one count was recorded for this clone. The CDR3 loop reads CATTQDYNEQFF. CDR3 in DNA: TGTGCCACCACCCAGGACTACAATGAGCAGTTCTTC. The J gene is TRBJ2-1, the V gene TRBV2; D gene unclear. The CDR3 has 12 residues. Germline V CDR1 and CDR2: SNHLY, FYNNEI. With 10 bases removed from V and 3 bases from J, the gap between germline ends came to 10 bases.

The J gene is TRBJ1-1, the V gene TRBV12-3 or TRBV12-4; 8 bases are shared with TRBD1. The CDR3 covers 13 residues. Germline trimming cut 5 bases from V and 8 bases from J; bases unmatched to any gene: 7. Written as DNA, the CDR3 is TGTGCCAGCAGTCGTACCGGGACAGGAGAAGCTTTCTTT. Amino acid sequence: CASSRTGTGEAFF.

The chain combines TRBV29-1 with TRBJ1-4; a weak D match, TRBD1 (5 bases). This CDR3 region has 14 residues. The ends were cut back, 4 bases at V and 5 bases at J, with 14 bases in the middle. Germline CDR1 is SQVTM and CDR2 is ANQGSEA. The chain's CDR3 is CSVVPDSENEKLFF. The DNA for the CDR3 is TGCAGCGTTGTCCCAGACAGCGAGAATGAAAAACTGTTTTTT.

The V and J genes are TRBV3-1 (or the pseudogene TRBV3-2) and TRBJ2-4, with TRBD2 identical over 11 bases. Germline V gene sequence: CDR1 LGHDT, CDR2 YNNKEL (reference sequence). V dropped 6 bases and J dropped 1; count of bases not matched to a gene: 11. The CDR3 loop spans 18 amino acids. This CDR3 is CASSPWLAGGRAKNIQYF. The CDR3 DNA reads TGTGCCAGCAGTCCCTGGCTAGCGGGAGGTAGGGCCAAAAACATTCAGTACTTC.

The chain links TRBV3-1 (or the pseudogene TRBV3-2) to TRBJ2-7; 8 bases map to TRBD1. The CDR3 runs 13 residues. Germline trimming cut 7 bases from V and 3 bases from J; bases unmatched to any gene: 5. Germline V gene data show CDR1 as LGHDT and CDR2 as YNNKEL (reference sequence). CDR3 sequence (DNA): TGTGCCAGCACTCGTACAGGGGGCTACGAGCAGTACTTC. Translating it yields CASTRTGGYEQYF.